This T cell receptor beta chain originates from a study of cytomegalovirus exposure and HLA in healthy donors. Study-wide points: Other equally common chains were less clonally expanded than HLA-associated TCR beta chains, a later analysis showed. The records held CMV serostatus as the only immune exposure information.

Note on this clone: The target antigen is unknown.

Primers: 60 Vbeta forward and 13 Jbeta reverse. Sequencing used immunoSEQ multiplex PCR; TCRdb keeps in-frame clones, though not all of them. The table lists some 98,000 clones, 75% to 80% of them singletons. The sequence was obtained from a female donor in good health and CMV-seronegative. Sample: PBMCs.

Here the CDR3 reads CASSFSPTGFSGNTIYF. The CDR3 DNA is TGCGCCAGCAGCTTCAGCCCTACAGGATTCTCTGGAAACACCATATATTTT. The chain links TRBV5-1 to TRBJ1-3, with a tentative D call TRBD1 (5 bases). V was cut by 2 bases and J by 0 bases, with 15 bases left in between. The germline V gene encodes CDR1 SGHRS and CDR2 YFSETQ. This CDR3 is 17 amino acids long.